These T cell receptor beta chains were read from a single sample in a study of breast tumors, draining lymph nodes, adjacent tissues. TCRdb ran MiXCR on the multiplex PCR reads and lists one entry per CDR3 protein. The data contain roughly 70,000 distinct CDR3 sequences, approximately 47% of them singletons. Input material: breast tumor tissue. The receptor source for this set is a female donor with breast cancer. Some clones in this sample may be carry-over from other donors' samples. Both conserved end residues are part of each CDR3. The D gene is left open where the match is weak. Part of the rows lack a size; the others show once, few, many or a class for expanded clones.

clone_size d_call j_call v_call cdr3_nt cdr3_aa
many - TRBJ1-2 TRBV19 TGTGCCACTAATCCCGGGGGCTGGGGCTACACCTTC CATNPGGWGYTF
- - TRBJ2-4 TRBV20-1 TGCAGTGCTAGACAGCCTAGGACTGGGGCCAAAAACATTCAGTACTTC CSARQPRTGAKNIQYF
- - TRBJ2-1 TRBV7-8 TGTGCCAACGGCCCAGGGGGGACACCCGGGGGTTGGCAGTTCTTC CANGPGGTPGGWQFF
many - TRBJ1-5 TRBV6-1 TGTGCCAGCAGGATGGGCGGGCCCCAGCATTTT CASRMGGPQHF
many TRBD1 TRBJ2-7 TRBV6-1 TGTGCCAGCAGCAGCAACAGGGGCTACGAGCAGTACTTC CASSSNRGYEQYF
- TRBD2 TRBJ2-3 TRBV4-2 TGTGCCAGCAGCCAAGATGTCCGGGAGCGGGGGGGTAACAATGAGCAGTATTTT CASSQDVRERGGNNEQYF
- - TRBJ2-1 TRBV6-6 TGTGCCAGCAGCAATCCAAGCTCCTACAATGAGCAGTTCTTC CASSNPSSYNEQFF
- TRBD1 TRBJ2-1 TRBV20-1 TGCAGTTTTCAGGGGGCTATAAGGTATGAGCAGTTCTTC CSFQGAIRYEQFF
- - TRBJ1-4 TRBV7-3 TGTGCCAGCAGCTTAGGGGCAAATGAAAAACTGTTTTTT CASSLGANEKLFF
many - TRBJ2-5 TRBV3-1 TGTGCCAGCAGCCAAGATTCGTCGCCACCGGAGACCCAGTACTTC CASSQDSSPPETQYF
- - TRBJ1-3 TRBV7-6 TGTGCCAGCAGCTCCCGTTGGAGGTCTTGGCCTGGAAACACCATATATTTT CASSSRWRSWPGNTIYF
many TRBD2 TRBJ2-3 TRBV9 TGTGCCAGCAGCGTAGCGACTAGCGGGGGAACAGATACGCAGTATTTT CASSVATSGGTDTQYF
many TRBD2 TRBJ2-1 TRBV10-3 TGTGCCATCAGTGAGCCTTGGGAGGGCAATGAGCAGTTCTTC CAISEPWEGNEQFF
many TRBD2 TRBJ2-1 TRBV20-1 TGCAGTGCTCTCAACTTCGGGACTAGCTCCTACAATGAGCAGTTCTTC CSALNFGTSSYNEQFF
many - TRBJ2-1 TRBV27 TGTGCCAGCAGTTCTTTGCGGGGTAACATCTTACAGTTCTTC CASSSLRGNILQFF
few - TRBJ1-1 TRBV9 TGTGCCAGCAGCCCACACGTGCTGAGGACATCCACTGAAGCTTTCTTT CASSPHVLRTSTEAFF
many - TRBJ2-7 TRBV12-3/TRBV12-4 TGTGCCAGCAGTTTCTCCTTTTACGAGCAGTACTTC CASSFSFYEQYF
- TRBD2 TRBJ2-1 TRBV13 TGTGCCAGCAGCTCACTAGCGGGGGGGCGGGAGCAGTTCTTC CASSSLAGGREQFF
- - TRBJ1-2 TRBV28 TGTGCCAGCATTACTGGGGGGAATGGCTACACCTTC CASITGGNGYTF
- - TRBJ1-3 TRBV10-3 TGTGCCATCGGGATAAGGGGAAACACCATATATTTT CAIGIRGNTIYF
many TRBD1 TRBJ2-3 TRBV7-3 TGTGCCAGCAGCCCGGGACAGCTGAGTTACACAGATACGCAGTATTTT CASSPGQLSYTDTQYF
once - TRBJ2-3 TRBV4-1 TGCGCCAGCAGCCAAGGAGACCGGGGCCGAGCGCAGTATTTT CASSQGDRGRAQYF
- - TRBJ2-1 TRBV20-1 TGCAGTGCTATCCGGGCCCCGTCCCCCTCCAATGAGCAGTTCTTC CSAIRAPSPSNEQFF
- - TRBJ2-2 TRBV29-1 TGCAGCGTTGTGAAAGTTCGGGGCGGGGGACAGAACACCGGGGAGCTGTTTTTT CSVVKVRGGGQNTGELFF
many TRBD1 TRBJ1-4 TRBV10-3 TGTGCCATCAGACCGGGACAGCAAAATGAAAAACTGTTTTTT CAIRPGQQNEKLFF
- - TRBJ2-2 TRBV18 TGTGCCAGCTCACCACAACGGTACACCGGGGAGCTGTTTTTT CASSPQRYTGELFF
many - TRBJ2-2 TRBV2 TGTGCCAGCAGTGAGCTGATAGGGGGTACCGGGGAGCTGTTTTTT CASSELIGGTGELFF
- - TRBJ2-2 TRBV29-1 - CSGKGGNGYTFGSGTRLPGELFF
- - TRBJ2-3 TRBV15 TGTGCCACCAGCAGCCTGCAGGCTAGCACAGATACGCAGTATTTT CATSSLQASTDTQYF
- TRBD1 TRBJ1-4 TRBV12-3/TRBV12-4 TGTGCCAGCAGTTTAATAACAGCAGGGACAGGGAAGCATCCGCCTCATGAAAAACTGTTTTTT CASSLITAGTGKHPPHEKLFF
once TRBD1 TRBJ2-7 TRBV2 TGTGCCAGCCTCCCCCCCCCAGGGGGAGTCTCTGAGCAGTGCTTC CASLPPPGGVSEQCF
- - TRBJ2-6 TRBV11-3 TGTGCCAGCAGCTTAGATCTGGGTGGGGCCAACGTCCTGACTTTC CASSLDLGGANVLTF
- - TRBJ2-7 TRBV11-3 TGTGCCAGCAGCTTAGATCGTGGCGGGGTGAGCTCCTACGAGCAGTACTTC CASSLDRGGVSSYEQYF
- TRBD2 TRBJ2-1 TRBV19 TGTGCCATCTCTAGCGGGAAATCCTACAATGAGCAGTTCTTC CAISSGKSYNEQFF
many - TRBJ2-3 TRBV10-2 TGCGCCAGCAGTGAATTTGGGTGGTACACAGATACGCAGTATTTT CASSEFGWYTDTQYF
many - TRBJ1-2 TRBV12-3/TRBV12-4 TGTGCCAGCAGTTTGCGTGACGGCCCCTATGGCTACACCTTC CASSLRDGPYGYTF
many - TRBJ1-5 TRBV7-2 TGTGCCAGCAGCTTGGGGGGGGGAAGAGGCAATCAGCCCCAGCATTTT CASSLGGGRGNQPQHF
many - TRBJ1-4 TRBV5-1 TGCGCCAGCAGCTTGGGGGGGTCGGATGAAAAACTGTTTTTT CASSLGGSDEKLFF
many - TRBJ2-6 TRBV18 TGTGCCAGCTCACTTAGGGTACCTGGGGCCAACGTCCTGACTTTC CASSLRVPGANVLTF
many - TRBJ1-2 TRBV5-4 TGTGCCAGCAGCTTGGACTTAGGGGTTGGGGGCTACACCTTC CASSLDLGVGGYTF
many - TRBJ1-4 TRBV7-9 TGTGCCAGCAGTTCTGGTTATGGGGGGAGTACTAATGAAAAACTGTTTTTT CASSSGYGGSTNEKLFF
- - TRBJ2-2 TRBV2 TGTGCCATAGGGGCGAGTACGAACACCGGGGAGCTGTTTTTT CAIGASTNTGELFF
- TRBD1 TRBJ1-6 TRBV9 TGTGCCAGCAGCACCCAGACAGGGCGAAACCCTAATTCACCCCTCCACTTT CASSTQTGRNPNSPLHF
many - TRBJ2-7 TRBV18 TGTGCCAGCTCACCAGGACGGTCCTACGAGCAGTACTTC CASSPGRSYEQYF
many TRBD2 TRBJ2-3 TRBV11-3 TGTGCCAGCAGCTTAGCACTGGGGCTAGCGGGGATGGATACGCAGTATTTT CASSLALGLAGMDTQYF
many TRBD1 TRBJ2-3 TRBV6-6 TGTGCCAGCGAAAGCCGGGACAGGGGTCGGGATACGCAGTATTTT CASESRDRGRDTQYF
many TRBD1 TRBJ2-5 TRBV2 TGTGCCAGCCCGGGACAGGGTCAAGAGACCCAGTACTTC CASPGQGQETQYF
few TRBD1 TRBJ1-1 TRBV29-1 TGCACCGACCTTGACCAGGGGGCGAACACTGAAGCTTTCTTT CTDLDQGANTEAFF
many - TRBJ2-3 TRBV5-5 TGTGCCAGCAGTAGCGTCGAGGGTACGCAGTATTTT CASSSVEGTQYF
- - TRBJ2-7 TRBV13 TGTGCCACCAGTATCGGGGCAGACGAGCAGTACTTC CATSIGADEQYF
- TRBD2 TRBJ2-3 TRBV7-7 TGTGCTAGCAGCTCGGGACTAGCGGGGGGTGCAGATACGCAGTATTTT CASSSGLAGGADTQYF